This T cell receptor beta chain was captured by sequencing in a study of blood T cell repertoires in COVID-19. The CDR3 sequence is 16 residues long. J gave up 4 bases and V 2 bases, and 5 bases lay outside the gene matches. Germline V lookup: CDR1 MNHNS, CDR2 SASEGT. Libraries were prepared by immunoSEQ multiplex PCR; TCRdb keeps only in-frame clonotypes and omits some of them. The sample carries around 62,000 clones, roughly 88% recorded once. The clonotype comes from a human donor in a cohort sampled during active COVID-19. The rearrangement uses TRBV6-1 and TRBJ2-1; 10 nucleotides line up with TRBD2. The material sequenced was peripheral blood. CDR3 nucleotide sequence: TGTGCCAGCAGTGAATACAGCGGGAGGGGTTACAATGAGCAGTTCTTC. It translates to CASSEYSGRGYNEQFF.